The entry below gives a single TCR beta chain sequence along with its context. The antigen is unknown. Germline is not matched at one junction end, which may reflect a read error. The data derive from a study of shared clonotypes between healthy human individuals. This table comes from immunoSEQ multiplex PCR, and its TCRdb copy is limited to in-frame clones, with some not included. In the table there are some 980,000 clones, around three quarters of which are singletons. Study-wide points: Sampling used blood alone; tissue repertoires probably differ.

The sequence was collected from a man younger than 30 in good health. The sequencing input was memory CD4+ T cells sorted from blood. Regarding subset: CD45RA-negative fraction.

The CDR3 sequence is CLSGASGNTIYF. In DNA form, the CDR3 reads TGCCTAAGTGGGGCATCTGGAAACACCATATATTTT. The genes are TRBV28 and TRBJ1-3, with D maybe TRBD1 (5 bases). The germline V gene encodes CDR1 MDHEN and CDR2 SYDVKM. The CDR3 has 12 residues.